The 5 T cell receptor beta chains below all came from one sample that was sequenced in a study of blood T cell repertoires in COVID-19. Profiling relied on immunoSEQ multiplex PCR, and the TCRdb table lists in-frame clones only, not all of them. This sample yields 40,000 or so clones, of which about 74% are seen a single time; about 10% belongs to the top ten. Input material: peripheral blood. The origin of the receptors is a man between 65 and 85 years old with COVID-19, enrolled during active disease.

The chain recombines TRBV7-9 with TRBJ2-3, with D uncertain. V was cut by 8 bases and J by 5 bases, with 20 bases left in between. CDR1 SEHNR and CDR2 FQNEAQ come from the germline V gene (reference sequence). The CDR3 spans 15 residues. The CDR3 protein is CASLGPPDQIDTQYF. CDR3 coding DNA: TGTGCCAGCCTGGGCCCCCCAGACCAAATAGATACGCAGTATTTT.

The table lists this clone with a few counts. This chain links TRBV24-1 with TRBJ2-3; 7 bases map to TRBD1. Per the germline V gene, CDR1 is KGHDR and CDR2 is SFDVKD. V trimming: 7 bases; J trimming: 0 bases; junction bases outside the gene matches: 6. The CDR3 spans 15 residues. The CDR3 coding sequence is TGTGCCACCAGCCCCGGGACAGACAGCACAGATACGCAGTATTTT. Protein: CATSPGTDSTDTQYF.

CDR3 sequence reads: CASSLSYTEAFF. The CDR3 nucleotides read TGTGCCAGCAGCTTGTCCTACACTGAAGCTTTCTTT. V gene TRBV5-5 combines with J gene TRBJ1-1; no clear D. CDR1 is SGHKS and CDR2 is YYEKEE in the germline V gene (reference sequence). Trimming removed 1 base at V and 3 bases at J, with 4 bases between. CDR3 length equals 12 residues.

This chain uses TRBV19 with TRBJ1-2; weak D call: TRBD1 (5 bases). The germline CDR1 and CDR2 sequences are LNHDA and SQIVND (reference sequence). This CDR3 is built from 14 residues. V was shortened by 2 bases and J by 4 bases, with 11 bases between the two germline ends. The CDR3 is CASSIQGGGYGYTF. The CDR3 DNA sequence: TGTGCCAGTAGTATACAGGGCGGGGGCTATGGCTACACCTTC.

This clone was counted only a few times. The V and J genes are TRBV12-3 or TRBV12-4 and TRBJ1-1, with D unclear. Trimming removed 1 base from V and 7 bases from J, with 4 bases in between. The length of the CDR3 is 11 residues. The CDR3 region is CASSLDGEAFF. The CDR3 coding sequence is TGTGCCAGCAGTTTAGACGGTGAAGCTTTCTTT.